A single sample gave rise to the 17 T cell receptor beta chains below, sequenced in a study of blood T cell repertoires in COVID-19. Here immunoSEQ multiplex PCR was the method, and the copy in TCRdb shows in-frame clones only, minus some. The data hold about 71,000 clones, with 90% observed a single time. The sample taken for sequencing was peripheral blood. Receptors originate from a woman aged 18 to 35 with acute or convalescent COVID-19.

This chain joins TRBV5-6 and TRBJ1-6, with D maybe TRBD1 (6 bases). Trimming stripped 0 bases from V and 7 bases from J, with 14 bases between. The CDR3 is made up of 16 amino acids. Germline V gene data show CDR1 as SGHDT and CDR2 as YYEEEE. The CDR3 region is CASSLGTGRLNSPLHF. DNA for the CDR3: TGTGCCAGCAGCTTGGGAACAGGGAGACTAAATTCACCCCTCCACTTT.

The chain has TRBV25-1 and TRBJ2-7; 8 nucleotides align to TRBD1. The CDR3 consists of 15 residues. The trim removed 3 bases at V and 5 bases at J, leaving 9 bases unmatched. Germline values: CDR1 MGHDK, CDR2 SYGVNS. Written as DNA, the CDR3 is TGTGCCAGCAGTGAGGAAGGACAGGGTGAGCACGAGCAGTACTTC. This gives the protein CASSEEGQGEHEQYF.

The chain uses TRBV11-3 and TRBJ1-3; a possible D gene is TRBD1 (5 bases). Germline V lookup: CDR1 SGHNT, CDR2 YENEEA. V was trimmed by 6 bases and J by 2 bases, leaving 11 bases between them. The CDR3 runs to 14 residues. The CDR3 protein is CASRGQIAGNTIYF. DNA for the CDR3: TGTGCCAGCAGAGGACAAATTGCTGGAAACACCATATATTTT.

The chain has TRBV7-8 and TRBJ2-1; 14 nucleotides line up with TRBD2. This CDR3 is 17 amino acids long. The V gene's germline CDR1 is SGHVS and CDR2 FQNEAQ. Trimming removed 5 bases from V and 11 bases from J; junction bases left unmatched: 14. CDR3 sequence (DNA): TGTGCCAGCAGCCCCCCGTACCGGACTAGCGGGGGGAACAAGCAGTTCTTC. Encoded protein: CASSPPYRTSGGNKQFF.

The rearrangement links TRBV4-2 to TRBJ2-5; the D gene is possibly TRBD2 (5 bases). Per germline, CDR1 LGHNA and CDR2 YNFKEQ. This CDR3 has 16 amino acids. The germline V and J ends were trimmed by 0 bases and 6 bases, with 17 bases remaining between them. The CDR3 region has the DNA TGTGCCAGCAGCCAAGATCAGTTGGGTAGCGCACAGACCCAGTACTTC. The encoded protein is CASSQDQLGSAQTQYF.

The table lists this clone with a few counts. The V gene is TRBV28, the J gene TRBJ2-7; 7 bases are a match to TRBD1. V trimming: 6 bases; J trimming: 3 bases; junction bases outside the gene matches: 5. There are 13 residues in the CDR3. Germline V gene lookup returns CDR1 MDHEN and CDR2 SYDVKM. CDR3: CASSGTANYEQYF. The CDR3 DNA is TGTGCCAGCAGCGGGACAGCTAACTACGAGCAGTACTTC.

The chain couples TRBV5-5 to TRBJ1-2, with D possibly TRBD1 on 6 matching bases. The ends were cut back, 4 bases at V and 5 bases at J, with 15 bases in the middle. This CDR3 region has 14 residues. CDR1 and CDR2 (germline): SGHKS, YYEKEE (reference sequence). The CDR3 region has the DNA TGTGCCAGCAGCCCGGCGCAGGGGAAATATGGCTACACCTTC. This translates into CASSPAQGKYGYTF.

Only one count was recorded for this clone. The chain employs TRBV28 and TRBJ1-2, with 7 positions matching TRBD1. CDR1 and CDR2 from the germline V gene are MDHEN and SYDVKM. V lost 5 bases, J lost 8 bases, and 11 bases stayed unmatched. The CDR3 consists of 14 residues. The CDR3 nucleotides read TGTGCCAGCAGTCCCGACTGGGCAGGGGGAGGCTACACCTTC. Translation: CASSPDWAGGGYTF.

The chain links TRBV11-2 to TRBJ2-7, with 7 bases lining up with TRBD1. The CDR3 spans 14 residues. V gave up 6 bases and J gave up 4 bases; unmatched junction bases: 9. Germline CDR1 reads SGHAT; CDR2 reads FQNNGV. The CDR3 sequence is CASSSDRARYEQYF. DNA of the CDR3: TGTGCCAGCAGTTCCGACAGGGCGCGGTACGAGCAGTACTTC. The full variable domain, completed using reference TRBV11-2 and TRBJ2-7, is EAGVAQSPRYKIIEKRQSVAFWCNPISGHATLYWYQQILGQGPKLLIQFQNNGVVDDSQLPKDRFSAERLKGVDSTLKIQPAKLEDSAVYLCASSSDRARYEQYFGPGTRLTVT.

The chain uses TRBV5-1 and TRBJ2-1; TRBD2 agrees at 12 bases. Germline V gives CDR1 SGHRS, CDR2 YFSETQ. The length of the CDR3 is 16 residues. The V gene end was trimmed by 4 bases and the J gene end by 6 bases; junction bases not matched to a gene: 8. CDR3 sequence: CASSPDQGLAGNEQFF. CDR3 nucleotide sequence: TGCGCCAGCAGCCCGGACCAGGGACTAGCGGGCAATGAGCAGTTCTTC.

This clone was detected once. V is TRBV24-1 and J is TRBJ1-2, with TRBD1 as a possible D gene (5 bases). This CDR3 comprises 14 residues. CDR1 KGHDR and CDR2 SFDVKD come from the germline V gene. Trimming cost V 4 bases and J 0 bases, with 8 bases left between them. CDR3 region: CATSDSDTNYGYTF. DNA of the CDR3: TGTGCCACCAGTGACTCGGACACTAACTATGGCTACACCTTC.

The chain joins TRBV18 to TRBJ2-2, with 10 bases aligning to TRBD1. V shed 1 base and J 5 bases; nucleotides not matched to a gene: 4. CDR1 KGHSH and CDR2 LQKENI come from the germline V gene. The CDR3 is 16 amino acids. The CDR3 sequence is CASSPRKGQGTGELFF. The CDR3, as DNA: TGTGCCAGCTCACCACGGAAGGGACAGGGGACCGGGGAGCTGTTTTTT.

This chain connects TRBV5-8 to TRBJ1-5; no reliable D call. The CDR3 runs 12 residues. CDR1 is SGHTS, CDR2 YDEGEE, per germline. Trimming removed 2 bases at V and 3 bases at J, with 3 bases between. The CDR3 here is CASSFYNQPQHF. DNA of the CDR3: TGTGCCAGCAGCTTTTACAATCAGCCCCAGCATTTT.

This clone has only one observation. This chain joins TRBV11-3 and TRBJ2-7; unclear D gene. Germline CDR1 SGHNT, CDR2 YENEEA. The V gene lost 1 base and the J gene lost 3 bases, with 10 bases spanning the gap. The CDR3 spans 14 residues. DNA for the CDR3: TGTGCCAGCAGCTTAGGAGGCGGCAGCTACGAGCAGTACTTC. Its translation is CASSLGGGSYEQYF.

The sample holds one count of this clone. J is TRBJ1-2 and V is TRBV7-2; TRBD1 agrees at 7 bases. CDR1 is SGHTA, CDR2 FQGNSA, per germline. The V and J ends lost 2 bases and 7 bases, in that order; junction bases with no gene match: 7. This CDR3 is 14 amino acids long. The CDR3, as DNA: TGTGCCAGCAGCTTACGGGGACAGACTTCTGGCTACACCTTC. It yields the protein CASSLRGQTSGYTF.

This chain links TRBV5-1 with TRBJ2-1, with 12 nucleotides matching TRBD2. Trimming cost V 0 bases and J 6 bases; bases outside gene matches: 4. CDR1 and CDR2 from the germline V gene are SGHRS and YFSETQ. The CDR3 extends over 16 amino acids. CDR3 region: CASSLVASGGANEQFF. CDR3 DNA sequence: TGCGCCAGCAGCTTGGTGGCTAGCGGGGGGGCCAATGAGCAGTTCTTC.

The J gene is TRBJ1-2, the V gene TRBV2; possibly TRBD1 for D (5 bases). V was trimmed by 4 bases and J by 4 bases, leaving 13 bases between them. In germline, CDR1 is SNHLY, CDR2 FYNNEI. The CDR3 spans 14 residues. This chain's CDR3 is CASSGLGGGYGYTF. CDR3 DNA sequence: TGTGCCAGCAGTGGCCTGGGGGGTGGCTATGGCTACACCTTC.